The text below deals with one T cell receptor beta chain. Its antigen is not identified. This specimen belongs to a study of T-cell reconstitution after alpha-beta-depleted transplantation in children. Study-wide results and limits: Newly made T cells mostly supplied T-cell counts and diversity one year after transplant. Some patients showed high day-60 TCRbeta diversity, which derived from surviving recipient T cells and thymic progenitors.

The V end was cut by 4 bases, the J end by 0 bases, with 16 bases between. Germline V gives CDR1 SGHAT, CDR2 FQNNGV. CDR3 length equals 17 residues. Preparation of the TCRbeta library was carried out with unique molecular identifiers. One entry per CDR3 protein, called by TCRdb with MiXCR from the PCR reads. Altogether 700,000 to 950,000 distinct CDR3 sequences are present, approximately 15% being singletons, with the ten largest covering just under 5%. The material was PBMCs, mostly from graft donor cells, obtained 360 days after TCRalphabeta/CD19-depleted stem cell transplant. The receptor's source is a male patient younger than 18 who had a stem cell transplant for acute lymphoblastic leukemia, so the T cells may come from the graft donor. This chain joins TRBV11-2 and TRBJ2-4; perhaps TRBD1 as D (6 bases). The CDR3 spells CASSSGHRVEAKNIQYF. The CDR3 nucleotides read TGTGCCAGCAGCTCGGGCCACAGGGTAGAAGCCAAAAACATTCAGTACTTC.